The 18 T cell receptor beta chains below come from one sample, sequenced in a study of beta chain features in type 1 diabetes. The investigators reverse transcribed all of the isolated RNA, so they sequenced expressed TCRB transcripts. Here immunoSEQ multiplex PCR was the method, and the copy in TCRdb shows in-frame clones only, minus some. The sample carries 250,000 or so clones, 25% to 30% recorded once. Sequences were obtained from central memory CD4+ T cells from blood. The receptors originated from a man aged 25-45 years in good health.

The chain carries TRBV29-1 and TRBJ1-2; TRBD1 matches at 10 bases. The CDR3 has 13 residues. V lost 4 bases to trimming and J lost 6 bases; unmatched junction nucleotides: 5. CDR1 is SQVTM and CDR2 is ANQGSEA in the germline V gene. DNA of the CDR3: TGCAGCGTTGTAGGGACAGGGGCCCATGGCTACACCTTC. Translating it yields CSVVGTGAHGYTF.

This clone has only a few counts. The chain uses TRBV29-1 and TRBJ2-7; the D call may be TRBD1 or TRBD2 (5 bases each). The germline gives CDR1 SQVTM, CDR2 ANQGSEA. The germline V and J ends were trimmed by 3 bases and 5 bases, with 17 bases remaining between them. The CDR3 length is 14 residues. DNA for the CDR3: TGCAGCGTTGACCGGGACGGTCAGGGTAACGAGCAGTACTTC. Translation gives CSVDRDGQGNEQYF.

Concerning this clone: This sample also contains other DNA sequences that code for the same CDR3. The chain couples TRBV5-1 to TRBJ1-1, with TRBD1 matching over 7 bases. Germline V CDR1 and CDR2: SGHRS, YFSETQ. V lost 4 bases to trimming and J lost 2 bases; unmatched junction nucleotides: 5. This CDR3 is 14 amino acids long. CDR3 sequence: CASSGDSLNTEAFF. In DNA, the CDR3 is TGCGCCAGCAGCGGGGACAGCCTAAACACTGAAGCTTTCTTT.

V usage is TRBV28 and J usage is TRBJ2-5; D not certain. The J call may be incorrect, as the DNA end agrees better with TRBJ2-7. This CDR3 is built from 11 residues. The germline V gene encodes CDR1 MDHEN and CDR2 SYDVKM. CDR3: CASGSGYEQYF. Here the CDR3 DNA reads TGTGCCAGCGGGTCTGGCTACGAGCAGTACTTC.

This clone was counted between two and nine times. This sequence may be a read error, since a much larger clone differs from it by one base. Other DNA sequences in this sample translate to the same CDR3. The chain is built from TRBV7-2 and TRBJ2-7; 7 nucleotides match TRBD2. CDR3 length: 14 amino acids. With V trimmed by 3 bases and J by 3 bases, 5 bases remained unmatched. CDR1 is SGHTA, CDR2 FQGNSA, per germline. The CDR3 reads CASSLVGGSYEQYF. In nucleotides, the CDR3 is TGTGCCAGCAGCTTGGTGGGCGGGAGCTACGAGCAGTACTTC.

This clone was seen a few times. The J gene is TRBJ2-5, the V gene TRBV6-6; 8 bases agree with TRBD1. Germline V gene data show CDR1 as MNHNY and CDR2 as SVGAGI (reference sequence). The CDR3 extends over 13 amino acids. J lost 6 bases, V lost 2 bases, and 2 bases had no gene match. Written as DNA, the CDR3 is TGTGCCAGCAGTTACGGACAGGGCCAGACCCAGTACTTC. It codes for CASSYGQGQTQYF.

This clone was seen a few times. This chain connects TRBV27 to TRBJ2-2; 9 bases fit TRBD1. The germline V gene encodes CDR1 MNHEY and CDR2 SMNVEV (reference sequence). The CDR3 consists of 15 residues. With 4 bases clipped from V and 3 bases from J, the junction kept 3 bases outside the gene matches. CDR3 loop: CASSSTGGHTGELFF. Written as DNA, the CDR3 is TGTGCCAGCAGTTCCACAGGGGGCCACACCGGGGAGCTGTTTTTT.

There are a few counts of this clone. V gene TRBV7-9 combines with J gene TRBJ2-1; D perhaps matches TRBD1 (6 bases). This CDR3 region has 14 residues. The V end was cut by 2 bases, the J end by 5 bases, with 10 bases between. Germline CDR1 and CDR2: SEHNR and FQNEAQ (reference sequence). Here the CDR3 reads CASSLKNRDNEQFF. The CDR3, as DNA: TGTGCCAGCAGCTTAAAAAACAGGGACAATGAGCAGTTCTTC.

This clone was detected only a few times. V is TRBV7-6 and J is TRBJ1-6; D is perhaps TRBD1 (5 bases). Germline V lookup: CDR1 SGHVS, CDR2 FNYEAQ. Trimming took 1 base from V and 10 from J, leaving 14 bases between them. The CDR3 has 15 amino acids. The CDR3 region has the DNA TGTGCCAGCAGCTTAGGGACATCCTCGGACTCACCCCTCCACTTT. This codes for CASSLGTSSDSPLHF. Complete variable domain (other parts from reference TRBV7-6 and TRBJ1-6): GAGVSQSPRYKVTKRGQDVALRCDPISGHVSLYWYRQALGQGPEFLTYFNYEAQQDKSGLPNDRFSAERPEGSISTLTIQRTEQRDSAMYRCASSLGTSSDSPLHFGNGTRLTVT.

This chain joins TRBV2 and TRBJ2-6; D unclear. V was trimmed by 4 bases and J by 0 bases, leaving 4 bases between them. Germline CDR1 is SNHLY and CDR2 is FYNNEI. CDR3 length: 14 amino acids. This CDR3 reads CASSAPSGANVLTF. The CDR3 DNA follows: TGTGCCAGCAGTGCCCCCTCTGGGGCCAACGTCCTGACTTTC.

This sequence joins TRBV28 and TRBJ2-6, with TRBD2 as a possible D gene (5 bases). CDR3 length: 15 residues. V shed 3 bases and J shed 0 bases, with 6 bases lying between them. Germline V gene sequence: CDR1 MDHEN, CDR2 SYDVKM. The CDR3: CASSLAGSGANVLTF. CDR3 DNA sequence: TGTGCCAGCAGTTTGGCGGGCTCTGGGGCCAACGTCCTGACTTTC.

This clone was seen a few times. V is TRBV5-4 and J is TRBJ1-1; 7 nucleotides agree with TRBD1. This CDR3 is built from 14 residues. The V segment lost 3 bases and the J segment 4 bases; nucleotides outside the gene matches: 6. Per germline, CDR1 SGHNT and CDR2 YYREEE (reference sequence). CDR3 bases: TGTGCCAGCAGCTGGCAGGGGGTCGCCACTGAAGCTTTCTTT. The encoded protein is CASSWQGVATEAFF.

The chain carries TRBV25-1 and TRBJ2-5; tentatively, D is TRBD1 (6 bases). The tail of the sequence fits TRBJ2-7 better, so the J call may be wrong. Germline values: CDR1 MGHDK, CDR2 SYGVNS. CDR3 length equals 13 residues. The CDR3 nucleotides read TGTGCCAGCGGGCGACAGGACTCCTACGAGCAGTACTTC. Translation: CASGRQDSYEQYF.

The genes are TRBV29-1 and TRBJ1-5, with D perhaps matching TRBD1 (5 bases). CDR3 size: 14 residues. V dropped 4 bases and J dropped 4 bases, with 14 bases sitting between them. The germline V gene encodes CDR1 SQVTM and CDR2 ANQGSEA. CDR3 coding DNA: TGCAGCGTTGCTCTTGGGGCGGGGAATCAGCCCCAGCATTTT. As protein: CSVALGAGNQPQHF.

The chain joins TRBV6-5 to TRBJ2-1; 9 bases are shared with TRBD1. V lost 5 bases, J lost 7 bases, and 3 bases stayed unmatched. Germline values: CDR1 MNHEY, CDR2 SVGAGI. The CDR3 extends over 13 amino acids. The CDR3: CASSPTGGNEQFF. In DNA form, the CDR3 reads TGTGCCAGCAGTCCGACAGGGGGGAATGAGCAGTTCTTC.

This clone was seen only a few times. The chain uses TRBV29-1 and TRBJ1-4; possible D gene TRBD1, 5 bases. The CDR3 has 11 residues. Germline lookup yields CDR1 SQVTM and CDR2 ANQGSEA. The V and J ends lost 8 bases and 8 bases respectively, with 12 bases between them. The CDR3 spells CSIRRAEKLFF. The CDR3 DNA is TGCAGCATCCGCAGGGCAGAAAAACTGTTTTTT.

This clone was seen only a few times. J is TRBJ1-4 and V is TRBV11-2; the D gene is possibly TRBD1 (5 bases). Germline lookup yields CDR1 SGHAT and CDR2 FQNNGV. V lost 1 base and J 5 bases, leaving 11 bases between the germline ends. The CDR3 length is 15 residues. The CDR3 DNA reads TGTGCCAGCAGCTTAGGACAGTTGGGAAATGAAAAACTGTTTTTT. This codes for CASSLGQLGNEKLFF. Drawing the rest from reference TRBV11-2 and TRBJ1-4, the complete variable domain is EAGVAQSPRYKIIEKRQSVAFWCNPISGHATLYWYQQILGQGPKLLIQFQNNGVVDDSQLPKDRFSAERLKGVDSTLKIQPAKLEDSAVYLCASSLGQLGNEKLFFGSGTQLSVL.

The V call is TRBV19, the J call TRBJ2-3; tentatively, D is TRBD2 (5 bases). V lost 3 bases and J 1 base, leaving 14 bases between the germline ends. Germline V lookup: CDR1 LNHDA, CDR2 SQIVND (reference sequence). CDR3 length equals 16 residues. CDR3 DNA: TGTGCCAGTAGTATGGACGGGGTCCGAGGCACAGATACGCAGTATTTT. Residues: CASSMDGVRGTDTQYF.